This T cell receptor beta chain was obtained from a study of blood T cell repertoires in COVID-19. Study summary: The samples span acute and convalescent COVID-19 from the United States, Italy and Spain. Sources were T cells, B-cell-depleted T cells, or PBMCs; the material itself was cDNA or gDNA.

Germline V gene lookup returns CDR1 DFQATT and CDR2 SNEGSKA (reference sequence). The CDR3 spans 16 residues. V lost 3 bases and J 10 bases, leaving 24 bases between the germline ends. The authors' processing: Quantification of nucleated cells was approximated via reference gene primer amplification. The repertoire was sequenced with immunoSEQ multiplex PCR; TCRdb's copy has only in-frame clones and lacks some. V, J and clone size derive from that table, while D and trimming were established from the DNA sequence. Seen here are over 25,000 clones, roughly 84% observed once, and the top ten hold 7.5% to 10%.

The chain carries TRBV20-1 and TRBJ1-4, with D perhaps TRBD1 (6 bases). Sequencing was done on a sample of peripheral blood. The source is an elderly man with active COVID-19. The CDR3 loop reads CSASLADGGRDGKLFF. The CDR3 nucleotides read TGCAGTGCTAGTCTCGCGGATGGGGGCAGGGATGGAAAACTGTTTTTT.